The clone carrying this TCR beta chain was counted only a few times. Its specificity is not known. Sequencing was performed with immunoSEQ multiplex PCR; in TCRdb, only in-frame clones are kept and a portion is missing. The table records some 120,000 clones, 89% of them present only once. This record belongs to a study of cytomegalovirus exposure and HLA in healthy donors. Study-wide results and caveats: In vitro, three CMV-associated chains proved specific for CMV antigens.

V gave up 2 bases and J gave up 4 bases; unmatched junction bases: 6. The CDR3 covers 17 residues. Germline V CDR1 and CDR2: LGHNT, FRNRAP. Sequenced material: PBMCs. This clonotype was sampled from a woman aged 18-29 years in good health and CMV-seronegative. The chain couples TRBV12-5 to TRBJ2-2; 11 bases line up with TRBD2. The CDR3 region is CASGLLAGGPGTGELFF. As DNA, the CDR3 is TGTGCTAGTGGTTTGTTAGCGGGAGGGCCGGGCACCGGGGAGCTGTTTTTT.